This T cell receptor (beta chain) originates from a study of neurological immune-mediated disorders. General study points: The phylogenetic placement of 18 of 34 multiple sclerosis patients' repertoires in one related-CDR3 cluster constitutes a possible signature. It was HTLV-1-associated myelopathy that showed the most TCR clonal expansion, while multiple sclerosis showed the least, falling below healthy controls.

This clonotype was observed at least ten times. Its antigen is not known. The yield of each sequencing run was over 170 million TCR-beta sequences from 15-18 subjects. TCRdb re-called the 5' RACE reads with MiXCR, one entry per CDR3 protein. The data contain about 71,000 distinct CDR3 sequences, 3.4% of them singletons. Source material: PBMCs. The receptor was derived from a man between 40 and 49 years old with multiple sclerosis.

CDR3 nucleotides: TGTGCCAGCAGCTTGGAAGGTCACTTCAGCTCCTATAATTCACCCCTCCACTTT. As protein: CASSLEGHFSSYNSPLHF. V gene TRBV5-5 combines with J gene TRBJ1-6; no definite D call. Trimming cost V 0 bases and J 0 bases, with 13 bases left between them. Germline assignment: CDR1 SGHKS and CDR2 YYEKEE (reference sequence). CDR3 length: 18 amino acids.